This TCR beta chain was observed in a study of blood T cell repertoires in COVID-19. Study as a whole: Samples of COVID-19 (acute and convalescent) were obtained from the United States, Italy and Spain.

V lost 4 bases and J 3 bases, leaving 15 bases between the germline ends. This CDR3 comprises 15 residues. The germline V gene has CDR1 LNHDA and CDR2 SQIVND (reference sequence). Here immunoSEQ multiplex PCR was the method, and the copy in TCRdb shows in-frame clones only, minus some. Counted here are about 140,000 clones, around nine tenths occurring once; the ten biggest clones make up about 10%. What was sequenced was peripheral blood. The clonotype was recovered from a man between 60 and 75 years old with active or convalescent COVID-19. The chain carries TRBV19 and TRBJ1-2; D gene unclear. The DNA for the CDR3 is TGTGCCAGTAGTAATGTCGGTGGGAGAGACTATGGCTACACCTTC. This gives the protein CASSNVGGRDYGYTF.